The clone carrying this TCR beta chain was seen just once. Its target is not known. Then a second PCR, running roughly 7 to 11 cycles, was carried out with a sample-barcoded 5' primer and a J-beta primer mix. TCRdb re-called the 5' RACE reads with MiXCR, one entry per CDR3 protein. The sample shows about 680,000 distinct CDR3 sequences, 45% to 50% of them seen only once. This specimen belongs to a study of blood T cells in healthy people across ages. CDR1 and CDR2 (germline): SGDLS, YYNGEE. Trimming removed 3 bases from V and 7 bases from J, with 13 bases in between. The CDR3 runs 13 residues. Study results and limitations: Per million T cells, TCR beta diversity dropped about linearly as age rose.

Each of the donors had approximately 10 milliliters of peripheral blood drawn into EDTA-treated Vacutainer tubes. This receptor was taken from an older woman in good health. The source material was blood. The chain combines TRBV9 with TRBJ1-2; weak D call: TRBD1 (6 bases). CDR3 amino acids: CASSETGTSGYTF. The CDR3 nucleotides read TGTGCCAGCAGCGAAACAGGGACGTCTGGCTACACCTTC. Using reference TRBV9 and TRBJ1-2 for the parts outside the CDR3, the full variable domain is DSGVTQTPKHLITATGQRVTLRCSPRSGDLSVYWYQQSLDQGLQFLIQYYNGEERAKGNILERFSAQQFPDLHSELNLSSLELGDSALYFCASSETGTSGYTFGSGTRLTVV.